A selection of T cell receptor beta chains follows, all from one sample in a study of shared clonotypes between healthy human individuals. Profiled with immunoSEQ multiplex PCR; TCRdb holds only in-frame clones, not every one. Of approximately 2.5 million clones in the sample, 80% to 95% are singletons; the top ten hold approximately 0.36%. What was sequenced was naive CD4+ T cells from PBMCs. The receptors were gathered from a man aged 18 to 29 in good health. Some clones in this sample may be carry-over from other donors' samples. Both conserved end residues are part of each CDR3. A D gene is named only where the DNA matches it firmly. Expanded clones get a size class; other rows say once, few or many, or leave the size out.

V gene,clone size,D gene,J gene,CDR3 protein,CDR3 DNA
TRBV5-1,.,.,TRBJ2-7,CASSWGTVLDEQYF,TGCGCCAGCAGCTGGGGTACAGTTTTAGACGAGCAGTACTTC
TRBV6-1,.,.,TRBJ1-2,CASSAQGSYGYTF,TGTGCCAGCAGTGCCCAGGGGTCCTATGGCTACACCTTC
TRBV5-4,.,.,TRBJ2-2,CASRVTWGESNTGELFF,TGTGCCAGCAGAGTTACCTGGGGGGAATCGAACACCGGGGAGCTGTTTTTT
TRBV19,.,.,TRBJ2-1,CASSTQGNNEQFF,TGTGCCAGCAGTACACAGGGTAACAATGAGCAGTTCTTC
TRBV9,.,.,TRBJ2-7,CASSVEVQGQQYF,TGTGCCAGCAGCGTAGAGGTTCAAGGGCAGCAGTACTTC
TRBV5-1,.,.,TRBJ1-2,CASSDQGEDGYTF,TGCGCCAGCAGCGATCAGGGAGAAGATGGCTACACCTTC
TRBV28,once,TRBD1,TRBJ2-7,CASSITGAAIYEQYF,TGTGCCAGCAGTATTACAGGGGCCGCTATCTACGAGCAGTACTTC
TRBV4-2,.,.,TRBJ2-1,CASSQIGTRLYNEQFF,TGTGCCAGCAGCCAAATCGGGACGAGGTTATACAATGAGCAGTTCTTC
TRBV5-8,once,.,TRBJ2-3,CASSTDYRDAGGTDTQYF,TGTGCCAGCAGCACCGATTACAGGGACGCGGGCGGCACAGATACGCAGTATTTT
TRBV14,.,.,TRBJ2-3,CASSQDRGAWNTDTQYF,TGTGCCAGCAGCCAAGACCGGGGAGCTTGGAACACAGATACGCAGTATTTT
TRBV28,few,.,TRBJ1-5,CASSSGWANQPQHF,TGTGCCAGCAGTTCCGGTTGGGCCAATCAGCCCCAGCATTTT
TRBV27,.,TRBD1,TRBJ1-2,CASSLTGPHGYTF,TGTGCCAGCAGTTTGACAGGGCCCCACGGCTACACCTTC
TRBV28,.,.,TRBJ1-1,CASRKGGNTEAFF,TGTGCCAGCCGTAAAGGTGGGAACACTGAAGCTTTCTTT
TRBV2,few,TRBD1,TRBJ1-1,CASRDSGNTEAFF,TGTGCCAGCCGGGACAGCGGGAACACTGAAGCTTTCTTT
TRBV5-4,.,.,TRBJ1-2,CASRLRPRTDIYGYTF,TGTGCCAGCAGATTAAGACCCCGGACAGATATCTATGGCTACACCTTC
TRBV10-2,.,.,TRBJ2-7,CASSESYEQYF,TGCGCCAGCAGTGAGTCGTACGAGCAGTACTTC
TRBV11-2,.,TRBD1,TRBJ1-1,CASRPTRGPNTEAFF,TGTGCCAGCAGGCCGACCAGGGGGCCGAACACTGAAGCTTTCTTT
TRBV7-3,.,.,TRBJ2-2,CASSLTGFNTGELFF,TGTGCCAGCAGCTTAACAGGCTTCAACACCGGGGAGCTGTTTTTT
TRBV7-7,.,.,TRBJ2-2,CASSLAESGELFF,TGTGCCAGCAGCTTAGCCGAATCAGGGGAGCTGTTTTTT
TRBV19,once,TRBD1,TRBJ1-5,CASSIAGGAYQPQHF,TGTGCCAGTAGTATCGCAGGGGGGGCTTATCAGCCCCAGCATTTT
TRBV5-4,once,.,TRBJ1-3,CASSYWDGGSTIYF,TGTGCCAGCAGTTATTGGGACGGTGGAAGCACCATATATTTT
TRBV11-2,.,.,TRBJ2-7,CASASVWDPYEQYF,TGTGCCAGCGCGTCGGTGTGGGATCCTTACGAGCAGTACTTC
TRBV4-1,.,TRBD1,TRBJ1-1,CASSLTGDLNTEAFF,TGCGCCAGCAGCCTGACAGGGGATCTCAACACTGAAGCTTTCTTT
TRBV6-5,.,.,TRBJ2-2,CASRQPVTGPGELFF,TGTGCCAGCAGACAACCCGTGACAGGCCCCGGGGAGCTGTTTTTT
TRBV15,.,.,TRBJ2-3,CATSRVERGDTQYF,TGTGCCACCAGCAGAGTGGAGAGGGGAGATACGCAGTATTTT
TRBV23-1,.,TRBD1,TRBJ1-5,CASRTGNFNQPQHF,TGCGCCAGCAGGACAGGGAATTTCAATCAGCCCCAGCATTTT
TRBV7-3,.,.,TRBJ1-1,CASSLRSGAEAFF,TGTGCCAGCAGCTTAAGATCGGGGGCAGAAGCTTTCTTT
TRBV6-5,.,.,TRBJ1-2,CASGGPRAYTF,TGTGCCAGCGGGGGCCCGAGAGCCTACACCTTC